Listed below are T cell receptor beta chains from one sample, sequenced in a study of T cells after yellow fever vaccination. TCRdb re-derived calls from the 5' RACE reads in MiXCR, one entry per CDR3 protein. This table holds over 110,000 distinct CDR3 sequences, over 7% found once. This specimen consisted of CD4+ T cells sorted from PBMCs, obtained 5 days after the yellow fever booster vaccination. Every receptor here comes from a man between 25 and 39 years old who received the YFV17D yellow fever vaccine. Each CDR3 is given without its conserved first and last residue. Clone size is not always given. Where it is, it says once, few, many or a class for expanded clones.

many	TRBV6-1	TRBJ2-3	ASRPDVGASPDTQY
many	TRBV9	TRBJ2-5	ASSVGGQGAETQY
many	TRBV29-1	TRBJ1-1	SVERSKGHTEAF
many	TRBV20-1	TRBJ1-2	SATNGGPIGGYT
many	TRBV2	TRBJ2-1	ASSLLGPQF
NA	TRBV4-2	TRBJ2-1	AMGLRGQAGGNQGAYNEQF
many	TRBV7-6	TRBJ2-1	ASSLGGLLTYNEQF
many	TRBV5-5	TRBJ2-1	ASSVRDSSYNEQF
many	TRBV4-3	TRBJ2-3	ASSQDHGSYLGTDTQY
many	TRBV7-9	TRBJ2-7	ASSLDPVSYEQY
many	TRBV5-5	TRBJ1-4	ASSWVDRREEKLF
many	TRBV20-1	TRBJ2-7	SASVKAPSEQY
many	TRBV7-2	TRBJ2-1	ASSGGTLGEEF
many	TRBV4-3	TRBJ2-1	ASSQVGGGNEQF
many	TRBV5-6	TRBJ2-5	ASSRTGGRETQY
many	TRBV5-1	TRBJ2-1	ASSFGIRAGALVNEQF
many	TRBV5-1	TRBJ2-7	ASSLDPSGSIEQY
many	TRBV12-3/TRBV12-4	TRBJ1-2	ASSFQGSSGYT
many	TRBV28	TRBJ2-3	ASSLYRSGVPLGDTQY
many	TRBV24-1	TRBJ2-3	ATSDPRPGTGKVPTDTQY
many	TRBV5-1	TRBJ2-1	ASSPPLPGSYNEQF
many	TRBV4-1	TRBJ1-2	ASSQERGLSYGYT